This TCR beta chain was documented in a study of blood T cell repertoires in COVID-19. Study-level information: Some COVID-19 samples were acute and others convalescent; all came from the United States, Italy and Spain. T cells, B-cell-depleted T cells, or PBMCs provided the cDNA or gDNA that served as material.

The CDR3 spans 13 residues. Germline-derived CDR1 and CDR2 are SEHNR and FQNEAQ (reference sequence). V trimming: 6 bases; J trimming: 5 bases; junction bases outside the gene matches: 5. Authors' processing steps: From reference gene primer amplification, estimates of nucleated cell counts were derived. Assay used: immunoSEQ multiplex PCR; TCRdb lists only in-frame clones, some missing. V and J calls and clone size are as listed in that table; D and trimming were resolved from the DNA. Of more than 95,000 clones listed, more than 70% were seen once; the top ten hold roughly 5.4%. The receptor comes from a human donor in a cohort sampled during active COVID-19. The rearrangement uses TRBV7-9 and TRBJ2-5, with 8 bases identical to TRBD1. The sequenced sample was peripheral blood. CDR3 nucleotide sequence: TGTGCCAGCAGACCAGGGGGCTGGGAGACCCAGTACTTC. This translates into CASRPGGWETQYF. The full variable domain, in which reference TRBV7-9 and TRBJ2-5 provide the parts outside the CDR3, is DTGVSQNPRHKITKRGQNVTFRCDPISEHNRLYWYRQTLGQGPEFLTYFQNEAQLEKSRLLSDRFSAERPKGSFSTLEIQRTEQGDSAMYLCASRPGGWETQYFGPGTRLLVL.